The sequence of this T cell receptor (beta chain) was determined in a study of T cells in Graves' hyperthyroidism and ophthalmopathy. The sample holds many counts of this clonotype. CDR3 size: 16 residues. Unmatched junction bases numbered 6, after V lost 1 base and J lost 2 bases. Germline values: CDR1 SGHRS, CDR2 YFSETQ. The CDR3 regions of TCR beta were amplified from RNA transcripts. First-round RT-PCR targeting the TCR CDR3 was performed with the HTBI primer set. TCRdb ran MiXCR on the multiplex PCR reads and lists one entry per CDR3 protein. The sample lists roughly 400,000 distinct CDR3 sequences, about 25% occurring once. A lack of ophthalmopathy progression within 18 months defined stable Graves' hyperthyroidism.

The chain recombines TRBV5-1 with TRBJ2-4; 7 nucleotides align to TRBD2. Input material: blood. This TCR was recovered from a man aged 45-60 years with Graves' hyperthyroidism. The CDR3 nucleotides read TGCGCCAGCAGCTTGCATTCTAGCGGTACCAAAAACATTCAGTACTTC. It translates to CASSLHSSGTKNIQYF. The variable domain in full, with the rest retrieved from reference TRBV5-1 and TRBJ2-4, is KAGVTQTPRYLIKTRGQQVTLSCSPISGHRSVSWYQQTPGQGLQFLFEYFSETQRNKGNFPGRFSGRQFSNSRSEMNVSTLELGDSALYLCASSLHSSGTKNIQYFGAGTRLSVL.